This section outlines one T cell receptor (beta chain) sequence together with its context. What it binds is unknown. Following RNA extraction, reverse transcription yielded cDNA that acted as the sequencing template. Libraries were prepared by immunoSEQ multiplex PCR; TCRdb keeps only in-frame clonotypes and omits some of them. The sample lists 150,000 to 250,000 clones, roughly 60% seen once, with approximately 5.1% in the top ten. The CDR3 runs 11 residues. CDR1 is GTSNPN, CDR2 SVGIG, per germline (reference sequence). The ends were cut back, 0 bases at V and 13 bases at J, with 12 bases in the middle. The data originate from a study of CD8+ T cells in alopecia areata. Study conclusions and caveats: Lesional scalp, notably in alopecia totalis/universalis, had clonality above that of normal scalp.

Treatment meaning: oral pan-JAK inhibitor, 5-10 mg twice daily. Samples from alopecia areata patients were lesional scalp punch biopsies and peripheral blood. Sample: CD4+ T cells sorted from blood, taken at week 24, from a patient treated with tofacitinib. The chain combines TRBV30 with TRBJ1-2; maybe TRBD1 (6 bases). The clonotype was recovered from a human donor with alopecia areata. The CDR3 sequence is CAWSVMDSGTF. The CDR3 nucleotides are TGTGCCTGGAGTGTAATGGACAGCGGCACCTTC.